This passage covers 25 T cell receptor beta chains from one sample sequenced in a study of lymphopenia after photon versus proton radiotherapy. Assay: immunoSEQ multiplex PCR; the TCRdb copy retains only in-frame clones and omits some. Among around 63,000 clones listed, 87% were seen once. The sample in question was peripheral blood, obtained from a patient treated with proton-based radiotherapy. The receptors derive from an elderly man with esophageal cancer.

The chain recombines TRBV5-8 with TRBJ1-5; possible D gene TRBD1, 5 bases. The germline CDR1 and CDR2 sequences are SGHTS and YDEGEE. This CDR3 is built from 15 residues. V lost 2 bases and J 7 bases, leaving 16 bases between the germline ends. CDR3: CASSFEGWVSQPQHF. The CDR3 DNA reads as TGTGCCAGCAGCTTTGAGGGGTGGGTCAGCCAGCCCCAGCATTTT.

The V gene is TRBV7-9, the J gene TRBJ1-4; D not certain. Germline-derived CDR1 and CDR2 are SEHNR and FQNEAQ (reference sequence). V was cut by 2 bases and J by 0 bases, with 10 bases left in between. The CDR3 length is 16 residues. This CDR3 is CASSLISGATNEKLFF. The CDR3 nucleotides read TGTGCCAGCAGCTTAATCTCAGGAGCAACTAATGAAAAACTGTTTTTT.

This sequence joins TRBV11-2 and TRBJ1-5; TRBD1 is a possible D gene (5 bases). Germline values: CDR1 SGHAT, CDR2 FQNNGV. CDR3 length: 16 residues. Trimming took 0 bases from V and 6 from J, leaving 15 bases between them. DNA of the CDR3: TGTGCCAGCAGCTTAGATTATTCGGGGAGGGGTCAGCCCCAGCATTTT. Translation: CASSLDYSGRGQPQHF.

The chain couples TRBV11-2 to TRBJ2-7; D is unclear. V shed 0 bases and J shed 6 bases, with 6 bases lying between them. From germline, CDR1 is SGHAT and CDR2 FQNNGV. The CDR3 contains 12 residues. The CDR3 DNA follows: TGTGCCAGCAGCTTAGACCGGATCGAGCAGTACTTC. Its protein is CASSLDRIEQYF.

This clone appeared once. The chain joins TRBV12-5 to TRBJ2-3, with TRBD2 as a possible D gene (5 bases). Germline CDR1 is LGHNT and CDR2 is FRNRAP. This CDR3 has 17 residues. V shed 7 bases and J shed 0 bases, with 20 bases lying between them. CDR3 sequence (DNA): TGTGCTAGTGCCCTTACCAGGCCCCGGGGTAGCACAGATACGCAGTATTTT. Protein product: CASALTRPRGSTDTQYF.

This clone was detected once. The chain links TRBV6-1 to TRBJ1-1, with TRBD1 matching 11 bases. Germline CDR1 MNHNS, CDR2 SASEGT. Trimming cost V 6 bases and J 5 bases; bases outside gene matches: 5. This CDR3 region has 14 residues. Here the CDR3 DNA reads TGTGCCAGCAGAAAGGGACAGGGGGAAACTGAAGCTTTCTTT. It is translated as CASRKGQGETEAFF.

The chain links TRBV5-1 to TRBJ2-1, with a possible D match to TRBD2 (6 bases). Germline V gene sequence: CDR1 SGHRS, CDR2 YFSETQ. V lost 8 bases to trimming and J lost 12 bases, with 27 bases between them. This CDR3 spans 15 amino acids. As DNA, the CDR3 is TGCGCCAGTTCGGTAGGGCCGGGACTCCGCATGGTGCAGTTCTTC. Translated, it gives CASSVGPGLRMVQFF. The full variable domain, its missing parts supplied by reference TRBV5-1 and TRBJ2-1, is KAGVTQTPRYLIKTRGQQVTLSCSPISGHRSVSWYQQTPGQGLQFLFEYFSETQRNKGNFPGRFSGRQFSNSRSEMNVSTLELGDSALYLCASSVGPGLRMVQFFGPGTRLTVL.

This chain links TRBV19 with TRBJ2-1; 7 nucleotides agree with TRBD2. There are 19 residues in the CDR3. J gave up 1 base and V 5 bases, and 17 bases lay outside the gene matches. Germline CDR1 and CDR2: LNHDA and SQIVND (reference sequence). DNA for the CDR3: TGTGCCAGTAGTGTATTAGGTGGGAGGGAGTTGTTGTCCTACAATGAGCAGTTCTTC. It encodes CASSVLGGRELLSYNEQFF.

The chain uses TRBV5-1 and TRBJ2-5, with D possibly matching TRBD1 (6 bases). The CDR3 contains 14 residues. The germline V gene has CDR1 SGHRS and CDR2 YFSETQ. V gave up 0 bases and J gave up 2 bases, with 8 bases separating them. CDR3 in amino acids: CASSLGTAQETQYF. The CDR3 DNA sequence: TGCGCCAGCAGCTTGGGGACAGCTCAAGAGACCCAGTACTTC.

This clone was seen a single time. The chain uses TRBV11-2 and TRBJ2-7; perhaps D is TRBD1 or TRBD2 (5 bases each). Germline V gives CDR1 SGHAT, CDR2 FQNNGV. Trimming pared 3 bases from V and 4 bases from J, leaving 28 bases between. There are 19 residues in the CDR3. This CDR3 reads CASSFRTRGVLSGFYEQYF. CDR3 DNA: TGTGCCAGCAGCTTTAGAACAAGGGGCGTTCTTTCGGGGTTTTACGAGCAGTACTTC.

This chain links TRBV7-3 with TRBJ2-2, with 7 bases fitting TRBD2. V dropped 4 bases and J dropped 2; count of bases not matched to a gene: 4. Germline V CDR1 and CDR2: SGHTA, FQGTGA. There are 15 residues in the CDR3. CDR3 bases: TGTGCCAGCAGCTGGGGACTACCTAACACCGGGGAGCTGTTTTTT. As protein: CASSWGLPNTGELFF.

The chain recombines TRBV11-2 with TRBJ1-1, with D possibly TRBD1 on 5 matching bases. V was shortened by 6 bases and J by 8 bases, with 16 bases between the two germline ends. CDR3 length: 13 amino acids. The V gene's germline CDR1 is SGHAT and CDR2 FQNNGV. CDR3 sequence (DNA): TGTGCCAGCAGTGATATAGAGGGGACCGAAGCTTTCTTT. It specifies CASSDIEGTEAFF.

The CDR3 here is CASSLANRGDSPLHF. The DNA for the CDR3 is TGTGCCAGCAGCTTAGCCAACAGGGGGGACTCACCCCTCCACTTT. V usage is TRBV7-6 and J usage is TRBJ1-6; 8 nucleotides agree with TRBD1. Germline lookup yields CDR1 SGHVS and CDR2 FNYEAQ. CDR3 length: 15 amino acids. V shed 0 bases and J 10 bases; nucleotides not matched to a gene: 5.

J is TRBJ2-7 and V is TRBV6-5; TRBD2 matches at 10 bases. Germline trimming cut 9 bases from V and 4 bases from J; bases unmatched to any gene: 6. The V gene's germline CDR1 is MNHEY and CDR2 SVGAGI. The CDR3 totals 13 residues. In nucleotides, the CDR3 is TGTGCCAGTGCTCGGACTAGCGGTTACGAGCAGTACTTC. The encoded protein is CASARTSGYEQYF.

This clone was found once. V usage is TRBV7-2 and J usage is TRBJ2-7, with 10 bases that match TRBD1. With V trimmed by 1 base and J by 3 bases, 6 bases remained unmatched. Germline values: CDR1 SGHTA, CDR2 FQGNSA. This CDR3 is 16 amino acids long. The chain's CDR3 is CASSLEAGTGDYEQYF. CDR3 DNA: TGTGCCAGCAGCTTAGAAGCCGGGACAGGGGACTACGAGCAGTACTTC.

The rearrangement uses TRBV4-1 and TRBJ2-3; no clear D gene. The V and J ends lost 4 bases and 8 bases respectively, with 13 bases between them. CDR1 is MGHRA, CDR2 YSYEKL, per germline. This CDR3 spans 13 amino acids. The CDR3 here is CASSPASLGTQYF. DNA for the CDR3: TGCGCCAGCAGCCCCGCAAGTCTGGGTACGCAGTATTTT.

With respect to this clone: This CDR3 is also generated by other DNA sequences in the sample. DNA for the CDR3: TGTGCCAGCAGCCCCGTCGGAAGCGGGTTCTACGAGCAGTACTTC. Translating it yields CASSPVGSGFYEQYF. The chain recombines TRBV11-2 with TRBJ2-7, with a possible D match to TRBD2 (6 bases). The CDR3 totals 15 residues. Trimming pared 5 bases from V and 3 bases from J, leaving 17 bases between. In germline, CDR1 is SGHAT, CDR2 FQNNGV.

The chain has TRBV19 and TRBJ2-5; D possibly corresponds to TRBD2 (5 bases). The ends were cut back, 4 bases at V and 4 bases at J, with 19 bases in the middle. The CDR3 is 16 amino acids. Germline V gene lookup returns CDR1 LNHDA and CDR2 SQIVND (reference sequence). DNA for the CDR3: TGTGCCAGTAGTAACCCTCGGGGATCCCAGAGAGAGACCCAGTACTTC. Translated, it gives CASSNPRGSQRETQYF.

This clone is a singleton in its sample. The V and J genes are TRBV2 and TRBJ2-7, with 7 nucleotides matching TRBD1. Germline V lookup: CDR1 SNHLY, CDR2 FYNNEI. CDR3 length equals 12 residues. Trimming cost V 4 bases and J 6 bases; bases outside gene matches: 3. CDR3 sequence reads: CASSGSGGEQYF. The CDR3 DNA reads TGTGCCAGCAGTGGGTCAGGGGGCGAGCAGTACTTC.

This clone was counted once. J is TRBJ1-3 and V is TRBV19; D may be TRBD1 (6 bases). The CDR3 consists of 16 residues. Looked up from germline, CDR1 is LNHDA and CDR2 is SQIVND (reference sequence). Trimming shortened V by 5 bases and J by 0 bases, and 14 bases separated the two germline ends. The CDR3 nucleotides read TGTGCCAGTAGTCAGGGGCGCCCTAACTCTGGAAACACCATATATTTT. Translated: CASSQGRPNSGNTIYF.

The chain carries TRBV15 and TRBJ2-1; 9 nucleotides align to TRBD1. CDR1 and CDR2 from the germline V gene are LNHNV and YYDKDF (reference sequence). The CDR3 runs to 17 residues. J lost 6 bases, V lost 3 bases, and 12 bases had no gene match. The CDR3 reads CATSSDNRGLWGNEQFF. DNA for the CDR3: TGTGCCACCAGCAGTGATAACAGGGGGCTTTGGGGCAATGAGCAGTTCTTC.

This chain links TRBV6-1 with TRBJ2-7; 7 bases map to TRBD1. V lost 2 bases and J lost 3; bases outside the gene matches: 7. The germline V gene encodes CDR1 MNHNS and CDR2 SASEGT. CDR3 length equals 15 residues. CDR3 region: CASSEYRGLSYEQYF. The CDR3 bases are TGTGCCAGCAGTGAATATAGGGGGCTAAGCTACGAGCAGTACTTC.

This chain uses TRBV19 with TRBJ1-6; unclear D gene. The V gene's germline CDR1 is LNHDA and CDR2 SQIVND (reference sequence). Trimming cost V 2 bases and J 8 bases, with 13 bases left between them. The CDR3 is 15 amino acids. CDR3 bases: TGTGCCAGTAGTATAAATACCGGGCTTGATTCACCCCTCCACTTT. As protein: CASSINTGLDSPLHF.

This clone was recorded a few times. The CDR3 DNA reads TGTGCCAGTAGTGCTGGACAGACGAACACTGAAGCTTTCTTT. Its protein is CASSAGQTNTEAFF. The J gene is TRBJ1-1, the V gene TRBV19, with D maybe TRBD1 (6 bases). V lost 5 bases and J lost 1, with 11 bases in between. The CDR3 extends over 14 amino acids. Per germline, CDR1 LNHDA and CDR2 SQIVND (reference sequence). The full variable domain, with the rest looked up from reference TRBV19 and TRBJ1-1, is DGGITQSPKYLFRKEGQNVTLSCEQNLNHDAMYWYRQDPGQGLRLIYYSQIVNDFQKGDIAEGYSVSREKKESFPLTVTSAQKNPTAFYLCASSAGQTNTEAFFGQGTRLTVV.

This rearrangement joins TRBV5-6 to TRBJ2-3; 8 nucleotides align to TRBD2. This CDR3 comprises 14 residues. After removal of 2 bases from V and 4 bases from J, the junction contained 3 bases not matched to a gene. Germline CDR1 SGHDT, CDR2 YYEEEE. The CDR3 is CASSFGTRADTQYF. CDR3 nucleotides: TGTGCCAGCAGCTTTGGGACTAGGGCAGATACGCAGTATTTT.